The 23 T cell receptor beta chains in this list originate from one sample, sequenced in a study of CD8+CD57+ T cells in acquired aplastic anemia. Profiling that covered TCR beta VDJ and CDR3 relied on genomic DNA as its template. TCRdb reprocessed the reads via MiXCR and lists one record per CDR3 protein. The sample records 150,000 to 200,000 distinct CDR3 sequences, around 48% being singletons. Selection for sequencing was limited to patients who had shown CD8+CD57+ cell expansion by flow cytometry. The sample was sorted CD4+, CD8+, or CD8+CD57+ T cells (not recorded which) from PBMCs. The receptors were gathered from a human donor with aplastic anemia.

This clonotype was seen repeatedly, ten times or more. The chain carries TRBV12-3 or TRBV12-4 and TRBJ2-7; 8 bases are shared with TRBD2. The CDR3 consists of 15 residues. J gave up 2 bases and V 10 bases, and 13 bases lay outside the gene matches. This CDR3 is CATSGGAITTYEQYF. CDR3 in DNA: TGTGCCACCTCCGGGGGGGCGATAACTACCTACGAGCAGTACTTC.

The rearrangement links TRBV9 to TRBJ1-1; D not certain. Germline CDR1 is SGDLS and CDR2 is YYNGEE. The V and J ends lost 3 bases and 0 bases respectively, with 9 bases between them. The CDR3 is made up of 14 amino acids. For the CDR3, the DNA is TGTGCCAGCAGCGATCGTGACATGAACACTGAAGCTTTCTTT. Its protein is CASSDRDMNTEAFF.

This clonotype was recorded at least ten times. This chain joins TRBV20-1 and TRBJ2-2; TRBD2 is a possible D gene (6 bases). The CDR3 sequence is 16 residues long. V lost 0 bases and J 1 base, leaving 12 bases between the germline ends. Germline V CDR1 and CDR2: DFQATT, SNEGSKA (reference sequence). The CDR3 DNA reads as TGCAGTGCTAGAGATCTTACGGGGGAGAACACCGGGGAGCTGTTTTTT. This codes for CSARDLTGENTGELFF.

The CDR3 sequence is CATSPGTVNSPLHF. Written as DNA, the CDR3 is TGTGCCACCAGCCCAGGGACAGTAAATTCACCCCTCCACTTT. The V gene is TRBV15, the J gene TRBJ1-6, with TRBD1 matching over 7 bases. V shed 5 bases and J 7 bases; nucleotides not matched to a gene: 5. This CDR3 region has 14 residues. CDR1 and CDR2 from the germline V gene are LNHNV and YYDKDF (reference sequence).

This clonotype occurred once. The rearrangement links TRBV9 to TRBJ1-2; D possibly corresponds to TRBD1 (5 bases). The germline V gene has CDR1 SGDLS and CDR2 YYNGEE. The CDR3 is 19 amino acids. Trimming pared 0 bases from V and 2 bases from J, leaving 23 bases between. CDR3 loop: CASSVVNNRGGVSNYGYTF. DNA for the CDR3: TGTGCCAGCAGCGTAGTAAATAACCGGGGAGGGGTTAGCAACTATGGCTACACCTTC.

This clonotype was detected many times. The chain has TRBV9 and TRBJ2-1; 11 bases are a match to TRBD1. J was trimmed by 8 bases and V by 3 bases; bases with no gene match: 10. There are 16 residues in the CDR3. Germline lookup yields CDR1 SGDLS and CDR2 YYNGEE. Here the CDR3 reads CASSAGLRTGGDEQFF. The CDR3 nucleotides read TGTGCCAGCAGCGCCGGACTTCGGACAGGGGGCGATGAGCAGTTCTTC.

The chain joins TRBV19 to TRBJ1-5; 10 bases agree with TRBD1. The CDR3 has 15 amino acids. Germline V CDR1 and CDR2: LNHDA, SQIVND (reference sequence). The V gene end was trimmed by 5 bases and the J gene end by 2 bases; junction bases not matched to a gene: 3. As DNA, the CDR3 is TGTGCCAGTAGTGTCGGGACAGGGGGCAATCAGCCCCAGCATTTT. Its translation is CASSVGTGGNQPQHF.

This clonotype was seen once. The chain links TRBV24-1 to TRBJ2-2; possibly TRBD1 for D (6 bases). The CDR3 spans 15 residues. V was shortened by 4 bases and J by 4 bases, with 12 bases between the two germline ends. Germline V lookup: CDR1 KGHDR, CDR2 SFDVKD. As DNA, the CDR3 is TGTGCCACCAGTGACTCCGGGACACTCACCGGGGAGCTGTTTTTT. Amino acids: CATSDSGTLTGELFF.

In regard to this clonotype: Germline is not matched at one junction end, which may reflect a read error. CDR3: CASSPENEETQYF. CDR3 coding DNA: TGTGCTAGCAGCCCAGAGAATGAAGAGACCCAGTACTTC. J is TRBJ2-5 and V is TRBV7-3; no clear D. This CDR3 is 13 amino acids long. The germline gives CDR1 SGHTA, CDR2 FQGTGA.

This clonotype was seen more than once but under ten times. The chain links TRBV27 to TRBJ2-5, with 8 bases aligning to TRBD2. The CDR3 is 15 amino acids. V shed 1 base and J 4 bases; nucleotides not matched to a gene: 5. Per germline, CDR1 MNHEY and CDR2 SMNVEV (reference sequence). The CDR3 is CASSLFSGSGETQYF. CDR3 in DNA: TGTGCCAGCAGTTTATTCAGCGGGAGTGGAGAGACCCAGTACTTC.

This clonotype was observed a few times. The chain uses TRBV2 and TRBJ1-1; TRBD1 might be the D (5 bases). Trimming removed 4 bases at V and 2 bases at J, with 11 bases between. CDR1 is SNHLY and CDR2 is FYNNEI in the germline V gene. The CDR3 runs to 14 residues. The CDR3 DNA reads TGTGCCAGCAGTGTCGACAGTTATAACACTGAAGCTTTCTTT. Its protein is CASSVDSYNTEAFF.

This clonotype was seen many times. The genes are TRBV29-1 and TRBJ2-7; D might be TRBD2 (6 bases). V lost 8 bases, J lost 4 bases, and 30 bases lay in between. Germline-derived CDR1 and CDR2 are SQVTM and ANQGSEA. This CDR3 spans 17 amino acids. The CDR3 DNA reads TGCAGCATCGACGGGGAGTACGGAGGGGACGGTGCATACGAGCAGTACTTC. This encodes CSIDGEYGGDGAYEQYF.

This clonotype was counted a few times. The chain has TRBV15 and TRBJ2-6; 8 nucleotides agree with TRBD2. CDR3 length: 17 residues. The V gene's germline CDR1 is LNHNV and CDR2 YYDKDF (reference sequence). Trimming took 1 base from V and 1 from J; bases not matched to a gene: 3. CDR3 residues: CATSRAGGLSGANVLTF. DNA of the CDR3: TGTGCCACCAGCAGAGCGGGGGGGCTATCTGGGGCCAACGTCCTGACTTTC.

This clonotype has only one observation. The chain combines TRBV29-1 with TRBJ1-1; D is possibly TRBD1 (5 bases). The CDR3 contains 14 residues. V gave up 5 bases and J gave up 4 bases, with 17 bases separating them. Germline V gives CDR1 SQVTM, CDR2 ANQGSEA. The chain's CDR3 is CSVYDSIESTEAFF. The CDR3 coding sequence is TGCAGCGTTTATGACAGCATAGAATCCACTGAAGCTTTCTTT.

This clonotype came up many times. V gene TRBV7-3 combines with J gene TRBJ2-3; 10 bases are shared with TRBD1. Trimming at V came to 5 bases and at J to 2 bases, leaving 4 bases not matched to a gene. Germline lookup yields CDR1 SGHTA and CDR2 FQGTGA. The CDR3 is 15 amino acids. CDR3: CASSTGTGVTDTQYF. Here the CDR3 DNA reads TGTGCCAGCAGCACGGGGACAGGGGTCACAGATACGCAGTATTTT.

This clonotype was detected only a few times. J is TRBJ2-1 and V is TRBV10-3; D gene ambiguous. This CDR3 is built from 11 residues. V was shortened by 4 bases and J by 9 bases, with 7 bases between the two germline ends. Germline V gene lookup returns CDR1 ENHRY and CDR2 SYGVKD. CDR3 coding DNA: TGTGCCATCAGTGGCGTGCGTGAGCAGTTCTTC. As protein: CAISGVREQFF.

This clonotype was picked up a small number of times. The V gene is TRBV7-9, the J gene TRBJ2-7; D unresolved. V was pared by 8 bases and J by 0 bases, with 5 bases between. Looked up from germline, CDR1 is SEHNR and CDR2 is FQNEAQ (reference sequence). The CDR3 runs 11 residues. In DNA form, the CDR3 reads TGTGCCAGCGGGTCCTCCTACGAGCAGTACTTC. Its translation is CASGSSYEQYF.

The chain has TRBV24-1 and TRBJ2-1, with 9 bases aligning to TRBD2. The trim removed 4 bases at V and 4 bases at J, leaving 7 bases unmatched. CDR3 length equals 16 residues. Germline lookup yields CDR1 KGHDR and CDR2 SFDVKD. The CDR3 DNA reads TGTGCCACCAGTGACATTACCAGCGGGAGGTACAATGAGCAGTTCTTC. Amino acid sequence: CATSDITSGRYNEQFF.

The CDR3 spells CASSYGEGSAEAFF. In nucleotides, the CDR3 is TGTGCCAGCAGTTACGGCGAGGGATCAGCTGAAGCTTTCTTT. This chain joins TRBV6-5 and TRBJ1-1, with D uncertain. CDR1 MNHEY and CDR2 SVGAGI come from the germline V gene. The V gene lost 2 bases and the J gene lost 6 bases, with 13 bases spanning the gap. There are 14 residues in the CDR3.

This clonotype was found many times. This sequence joins TRBV6-5 and TRBJ2-3; D is unclear. V lost 4 bases and J lost 8, with 7 bases in between. Germline CDR1 and CDR2: MNHEY and SVGAGI. There are 11 residues in the CDR3. The CDR3 region is CASSSGPTQYF. As DNA, the CDR3 is TGTGCCAGCAGTTCCGGACCTACGCAGTATTTT.

This clonotype was recorded at least ten times. This chain uses TRBV12-3 or TRBV12-4 with TRBJ2-7; D may correspond to TRBD1 or TRBD2 (6 bases each). Trimming removed 5 bases from V and 4 bases from J, with 15 bases in between. The CDR3 is made up of 14 amino acids. The CDR3 bases are TGTGCCAGCAGTCCCACGGGGGCGCATTACGAGCAGTACTTC. This translates into CASSPTGAHYEQYF.

J is TRBJ2-3 and V is TRBV12-3 or TRBV12-4; the D gene is possibly TRBD1 (6 bases). The CDR3 runs 18 residues. The V end was cut by 7 bases, the J end by 5 bases, with 28 bases between. The CDR3 loop reads CASISGHPRGTHGDTQYF. Written as DNA, the CDR3 is TGTGCCAGCATCAGCGGACATCCAAGGGGGACCCACGGAGATACGCAGTATTTT.

CDR3 nucleotides: TGTGCCAGCAGTGAACCAAGGGCTCAAGGAGCAGCCCTCCACTTT. It specifies CASSEPRAQGAALHF. This chain connects TRBV25-1 to TRBJ1-6; unclear D gene. V shed 2 bases and J shed 14 bases, with 19 bases lying between them. Germline CDR1 reads MGHDK; CDR2 reads SYGVNS. The CDR3 has 15 amino acids. Complete variable domain (other parts from reference TRBV25-1 and TRBJ1-6): EADIYQTPRYLVIGTGKKITLECSQTMGHDKMYWYQQDPGMELHLIHYSYGVNSTEKGDLSSESTVSRIRTEHFPLTLESARPSHTSQYLCASSEPRAQGAALHFGNGTRLTVT.